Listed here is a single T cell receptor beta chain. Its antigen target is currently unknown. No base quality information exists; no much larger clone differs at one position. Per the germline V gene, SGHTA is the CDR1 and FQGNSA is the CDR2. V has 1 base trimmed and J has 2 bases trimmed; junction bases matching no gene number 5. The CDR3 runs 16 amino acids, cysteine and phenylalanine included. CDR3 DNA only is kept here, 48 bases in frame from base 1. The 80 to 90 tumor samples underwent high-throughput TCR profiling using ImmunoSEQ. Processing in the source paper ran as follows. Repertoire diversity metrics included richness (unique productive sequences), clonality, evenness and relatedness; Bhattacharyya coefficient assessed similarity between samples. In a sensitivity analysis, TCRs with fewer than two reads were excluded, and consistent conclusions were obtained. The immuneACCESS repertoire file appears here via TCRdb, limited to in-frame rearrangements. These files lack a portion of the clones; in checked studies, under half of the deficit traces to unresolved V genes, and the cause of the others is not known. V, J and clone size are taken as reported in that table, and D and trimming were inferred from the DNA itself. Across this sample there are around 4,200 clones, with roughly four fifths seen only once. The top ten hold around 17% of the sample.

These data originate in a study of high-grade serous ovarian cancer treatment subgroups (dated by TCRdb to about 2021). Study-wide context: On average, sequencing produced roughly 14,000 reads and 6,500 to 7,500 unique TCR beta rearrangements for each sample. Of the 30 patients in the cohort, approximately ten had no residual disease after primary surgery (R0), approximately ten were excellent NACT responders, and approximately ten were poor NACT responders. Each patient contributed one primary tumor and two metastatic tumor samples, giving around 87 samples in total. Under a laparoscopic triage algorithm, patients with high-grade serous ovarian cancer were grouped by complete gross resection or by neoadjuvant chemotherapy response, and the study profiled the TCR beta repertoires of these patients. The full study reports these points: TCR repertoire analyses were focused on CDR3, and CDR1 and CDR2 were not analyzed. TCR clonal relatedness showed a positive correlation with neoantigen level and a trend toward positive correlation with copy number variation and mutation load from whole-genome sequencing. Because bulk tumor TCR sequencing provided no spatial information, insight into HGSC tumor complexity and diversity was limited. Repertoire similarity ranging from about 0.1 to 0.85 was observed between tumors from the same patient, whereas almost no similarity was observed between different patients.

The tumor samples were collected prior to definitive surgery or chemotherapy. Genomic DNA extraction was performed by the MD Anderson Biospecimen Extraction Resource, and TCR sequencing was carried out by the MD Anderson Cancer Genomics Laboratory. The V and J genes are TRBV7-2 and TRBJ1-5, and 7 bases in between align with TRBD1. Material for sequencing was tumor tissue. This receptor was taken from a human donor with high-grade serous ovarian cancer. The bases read TGTGCCAGCAGCTTAGGAACCGGGACAGGCAATCAGCCCCAGCATTTT. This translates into CASSLGTGTGNQPQHF.